This T cell receptor (beta chain) is drawn from a study of T cell responses to AZD1222 COVID-19 vaccine (dated by TCRdb to the early 2020s). Study-wide context: AZD1222 recipients with second doses at about 4 weeks or about 12 weeks were pooled, because spike-specific TCR depth and breadth did not differ between schedules. TCR sequencing was performed for fewer than 250 trial participants, of whom about 200 were given two doses of AZD1222 and around 25 were given two doses of MenACWY control vaccine. Trial participants were enrolled by age into 18-55, 56-69 and 70-plus year subgroups, with around 150, 28 and 57 TCR-sequenced participants respectively. Broad study findings and their caveats: No day 14 peak-response samples were available, so repertoires were characterized only after the peak T cell response. Reportedly, almost half of the unique spike-specific TCRs recognized epitopes lying outside the regions that are mutated in the B.1.351 and B.1.1.7 variants. Most participants were white British and females outnumbered males, and the authors suggested that clonal diversity may have been underestimated. CD4 TCRs associated with the vaccine covered the entire spike protein, and the dominant responses were in regions 160-218 and 743-854. Conclusions about previously exposed vaccinees are limited, since just five or six AZD1222 recipients were seropositive for SARS-CoV-2 at baseline. The 56-69-year group was small, and its depth increase did not reach significance, likely because of low power. After two AZD1222 doses, both the breadth and the depth of spike-specific TCRs were significantly higher than at day 0 and than in MenACWY recipients.

The germline ends are 6 bases apart after V is trimmed by 0 bases and J by 1 base. Looking up the germline V gene (reference sequence) yields CDR1 LGHDT and CDR2 YNNKEL. The CDR3 contains 15 residues, cysteine and phenylalanine counted. Only the CDR3 DNA stays, 45 bases, in frame from base 1. The CDR3 regions of human TCRbeta chains were subjected to immunosequencing. As for the original processing: Repertoire TCRs were checked for matches against a reference library of SARS-CoV-2-specific TCRs that had been generated using the MIRA antigen-specificity platform. Breadth was defined as the fraction of unique TCRs that were SARS-CoV-2-associated. Depth was defined as the fraction of total T cells that were SARS-CoV-2-associated. Each spike-specific TCR was assigned to its reactive spike region and to a CD4 or CD8 class using the MIRA data. Log10-transformed breadth and depth values were compared by one-way ANOVA with Sidak's multiple comparisons tests. TCRdb mirrors the immuneACCESS table, restricted to in-frame sequences. Some clones are absent from its copies; in checked studies, under half trace to an unresolved V gene, and the reason for the others is unknown. V and J calls and clone size are copied from that table; D and trimming were computed from the DNA. The sample table holds some 56,000 clones, of which roughly 85% were seen once. About 16% of the sample rests with the top ten.

This clone was recorded once. It lacks a known antigen. The record has no base qualities; no much larger clone is one base away. Sample time point, as interpreted from the label and publication: baseline before first vaccination. Samples from vaccinated people were obtained from the UK trials COV001 and COV002, which included a single-blind randomized controlled phase 2/3 trial of AZD1222 (ChAdOx1 nCoV-19) in healthy adults. For TCRbeta chain sequencing, PBMC samples were collected from trial participants at day 0 and at day 28 after the second dose. The sequence derives from an adult in good health. The receptor chain draws on TRBV3-1 (or the pseudogene TRBV3-2) and TRBJ1-4; the D gene remains uncertain. The source material was peripheral blood, sampled on day 0 of AZD1222 vaccination. The CDR3: CASSQDWRTNEKLFF. The base sequence is TGTGCCAGCAGCCAAGATTGGCGAACTAATGAAAAACTGTTTTTT.